This T cell receptor (beta chain) was obtained from a study of cytomegalovirus exposure and HLA in healthy donors (dated by TCRdb to about 2017). With regard to the full study: An earlier analysis of around 600 of the donors reported 250 to 300 Gb of sequence data and 117 million unique TCR beta sequences from roughly 200 million T cells. Genome-wide SNP genotypes for about 60% of the roughly 700 donors were used in a later genetic analysis, which treated that subset as a discovery cohort. Donor age, sex, ethnicity and CMV serostatus were collected together with the repertoire data. Using immunosequencing, the study profiled T cell repertoires from around 670 subjects and related those repertoires to cytomegalovirus serostatus. In addition to the first cohort of approximately 650 subjects, a separate validation cohort of 120 different subjects was used. About 5 DR-DQ haplotypes were handled as single units for association and clustering, since linkage in the cohort was strong. The genetic ancestry cluster associated with self-reported Caucasian donors included roughly 84% of the 300 to 400 genotyped donors. Among some 400 genotyped donors of the cohort, an average of approximately 200,000 unique TCR beta nucleotide sequences was sequenced per donor, of which about 20% were non-productive. An earlier analysis of some 600 of the donors applied high-throughput TCR beta sequencing to assess whether each TCR beta V gene segment acted as functional or pseudogenic. Rather than drawing on any new phenotypic data, the later analysis identified candidate immune exposures from TCR beta sequences and the way those sequences occurred across donors. The study aimed to test whether cataloging public T cell receptors could reveal signatures of past pathogen exposure. Both class I and class II loci were covered by HLA typing, at four-digit resolution. High-throughput TCR immunosequencing, statistical association of individual TCRs with disease status, and machine learning were combined to predict cytomegalovirus infection status. The number of donors typed differed by locus, with roughly 620-640 for A, B, C, DRB1 and DQB1, roughly 520 for DQA1, 606 for DPA1, and about 450 for DPB1. To study patterns of TCR occurrence, a later analysis re-analyzed previously published TCR beta repertoires from more than 550 donors and added high-resolution HLA genotyping. An early release that covered 500 to 800 HLA-typed donors contained approximately 300 gigabases of sequencing data and about 93 million unique TCR sequences. All discovery cohort repertoires had been generated on a single sequencing platform. Paper-wide results and their limitations: A cluster of highly shared sequence variants was judged likely to be a technical artifact of the sequencing pipeline. In this cohort, only TCR beta chains were sequenced, and detectable features were limited by the absence of alpha or paired-chain data. Because counts were too low, about 18 rarely observed V segments, including chromosome 9 orphons, were excluded from the earlier analysis of several hundred of the donors. According to a later genetic analysis, donors in an Asian-associated ancestry cluster had fewer N-insertions in productive TCRs than the roughly 670-donor mean. According to the authors, the approach could potentially be generalized to other disease states and immunological phenotypes. A later genetic analysis associated a missense DCLRE1C variant with V-gene and J-gene trimming of TCR beta chains, and an independent cohort replicated the association. Specific HLA alleles were associated with 18,000 or so TCR beta sequences at a false discovery rate of 0.05 in a later analysis. Some IMGT-functional V segments, including TRBV6-2 and TRBV6-3, could not be distinguished by the 87-base-pair reads and were therefore excluded. A further reported finding was that TCR beta sequences accurately predicted the HLA-A and HLA-B alleles for most subjects in the first cohort. An earlier analysis of some 590 of the donors showed that most TCR beta V segments appeared in productive rearrangements either about 90% or about 30% of the time, which broadly matched IMGT annotations. In vitro tests confirmed that a few of the cytomegalovirus-associated TCR beta chains recognize cytomegalovirus antigens. The study gave a list of 150 to 200 TCR beta chains associated with cytomegalovirus. The classifier was reported to diagnose cytomegalovirus status with high specificity and sensitivity in both the original cohort and the validation cohort. While some public TCRs were present in many individuals, most TCR sequences turned up only very rarely across donors. For the cohort, immune exposure information was limited to CMV serostatus. Correlated functional status among segregating V segments might reflect linkage disequilibrium, but an unknown experimental factor could not be ruled out. In a later analysis, HLA-associated TCR beta chains showed more clonal expansion and lower generation probabilities than non-associated chains that were equally common. When HLA alleles, especially DR and DQ, strongly co-occurred, TCR associations were difficult to assign to individual alleles. A later analysis found that most CMV-associated TCR beta chains appeared HLA-restricted, with HLA associations seemingly driven largely by CMV exposure. According to a later analysis, parvovirus B19, influenza, CMV and Epstein-Barr virus appeared linked to several top co-occurrence clusters. In a later analysis, the rate of TCR association differed among HLA loci, with DRB1 alleles having the most associated TCRs and HLA-C alleles having the fewest. The presence/absence analyses assumed that sequencing depth was roughly uniform across donors, and that assumption may not be true. Because HLA typing was missing for some donors at each locus, association tests included only the typed subset.

V drops 0 bases and J drops 4 bases, leaving 10 bases in between. The germline V gene (reference sequence) specifies MNHEY as CDR1 and SMNVEV as CDR2. The CDR3 covers 15 residues, taking in both the cysteine and the phenylalanine. This entry keeps only the CDR3 DNA: 45 bases, framed from base 1. The library was prepared using the immunoSEQ multiplex PCR assay. The multiplex PCR relied on a mix of 60 forward primers for TCR Vbeta segments and 13 reverse primers for TCR Jbeta segments. A multiplex PCR assay on genomic DNA amplified the CDR3 region of rearranged TCR beta genes. The Illumina HiSeq System was used to sequence the amplified TCR beta libraries as 87-base-pair reads. The authors processed their data as follows. In a later analysis, 80 million or so unique TCR beta chains were counted across the 500 to 700 repertoires, and around 11 million of these chains were shared by at least two donors. A nearest-neighbor algorithm error-corrected the raw reads and collapsed the reads into unique sequences, merging closely related sequences to remove PCR and sequencing errors. CDR3 sequences were aligned to IMGT reference sequences to assign V, D and J gene segments. Each retained sequence needed at least a six-nucleotide match to both a V gene segment and a J gene segment. A rearrangement counted as productive if the CDR3 had no stop codons and remained in frame with V and J, and every other rearrangement counted as non-productive. CDR3 was defined according to IMGT convention as the region running from the second conserved V-encoded cysteine to the conserved J-encoded phenylalanine. The earlier analysis of 587 of the donors excluded any sequence lacking an unambiguous match to a single V gene segment. An earlier analysis of about 600 of the donors called V segments functional above 56.7% productive rearrangements and segregating when the between-donor standard deviation exceeded 5%. A statistical classification framework was developed to diagnose cytomegalovirus status using the catalog of TCR beta chain sequences. In a later analysis, TCR nucleotide sequences were compared against IMGT/GENE-DB human TR gene sequences so that V and J genes could be assigned. A later analysis assigned CDR3 sequences and most-parsimonious VDJ recombination scenarios with the TCRdist pipeline. In a later analysis, each TCR beta chain was defined by its CDR3 amino acid sequence together with its V-gene family, and reads without a unique V-gene family were excluded. As a way to deal with suspected cross-contamination and a sequencing artifact, a later analysis dropped 500 to 700 nucleotide sequences that were highly shared and had low generation probability. In a later analysis, a clonal expansion index was calculated for each public chain from normalized within-repertoire ranks of inferred template counts. A later analysis computed generation probabilities with a VDJ recombination model fitted to out-of-frame rearrangements, and checked the results against IGoR. A later analysis scored TCR-TCR, TCR-HLA and TCR-CMV co-occurrence with hypergeometric tests, applying a repertoire-size bias correction to TCR pairs. A later analysis estimated false discovery rates by permuting HLA or CMV assignments 20 times. In a later analysis, co-occurring TCRs were grouped using DBSCAN, with TCRdist sequence similarity added in when clustering inside HLA-allele-positive subsets. Co-occurrence clustering excluded repertoires with fewer than 30,000 or more than 120,000 public chains, plus five with anomalous nucleotide sharing. TCRdb provides this immuneACCESS table in a form limited to in-frame rearrangements. Some clones are lacking; in checked studies, under half of them reflect an unresolved V gene, and why the rest are absent is not known. The V and J calls and the clone size are those of that table, but D and trimming were determined from the DNA. A total of fewer than 250,000 clones appear in this sample, about nine tenths of them only once. The ten largest clones add up to around 1% of the sample.

The cohort consisted of hundreds of healthy bone marrow donors. All cohort members were sampled while nominally healthy, although unrecorded immune exposures were likely present. The donor was CMV seronegative and belonged to the group of under 400 seronegative cohort members. A peripheral blood sample was collected from each donor, and TCR beta sequencing was performed on peripheral blood mononuclear cells. Genomic DNA was extracted from the blood cell samples with the Qiagen DNeasy Blood Extraction Kit. The table lists this clone with a count of one. It lacks a known antigen. Base quality data are lacking; no much larger clone is found one base away.

Sequencing was done on a sample of PBMCs. The rearranged segments are TRBV27 and TRBJ1-5, with the D gene too uncertain to name. The clonotype was recovered from a boy aged 2 to 10 in good health and CMV-seronegative. The nucleotide sequence is given as TGTGCCAGCAGTTTATCAGAGGGATGGAATCAGCCCCAGCATTTT. This sequence encodes CASSLSEGWNQPQHF.